This T cell receptor (beta chain) was obtained from a study of patients and donors after allogeneic stem cell transplantation. The sample holds a few counts of this clonotype. Trimming cost V 6 bases and J 3 bases; bases outside gene matches: 15. The CDR3 sequence is 17 residues long. Germline loops: CDR1 MNHEY, CDR2 SVGEGT. A single record per CDR3 protein comes from TCRdb applying MiXCR to the RT-PCR reads. The top ten clones hold roughly 6.4% of a sample with roughly 940,000 distinct CDR3 sequences, about 20% of them seen once. This receptor was obtained from a human donor who was either an allogeneic HSCT recipient or a stem cell or donor lymphocyte infusion donor (not recorded which). It is not recorded whose cells these are; they may come from a transplant donor. Sequenced material: blood, either unsorted or a sorted T cell fraction (not recorded which). The V and J genes are TRBV6-2 or TRBV6-3 and TRBJ2-3, with TRBD2 matching 7 bases. This chain's CDR3 is CASSRTSRGEWTDTQYF. In DNA, the CDR3 is TGTGCCAGCAGCCGCACCTCTCGGGGGGAGTGGACAGATACGCAGTATTTT.